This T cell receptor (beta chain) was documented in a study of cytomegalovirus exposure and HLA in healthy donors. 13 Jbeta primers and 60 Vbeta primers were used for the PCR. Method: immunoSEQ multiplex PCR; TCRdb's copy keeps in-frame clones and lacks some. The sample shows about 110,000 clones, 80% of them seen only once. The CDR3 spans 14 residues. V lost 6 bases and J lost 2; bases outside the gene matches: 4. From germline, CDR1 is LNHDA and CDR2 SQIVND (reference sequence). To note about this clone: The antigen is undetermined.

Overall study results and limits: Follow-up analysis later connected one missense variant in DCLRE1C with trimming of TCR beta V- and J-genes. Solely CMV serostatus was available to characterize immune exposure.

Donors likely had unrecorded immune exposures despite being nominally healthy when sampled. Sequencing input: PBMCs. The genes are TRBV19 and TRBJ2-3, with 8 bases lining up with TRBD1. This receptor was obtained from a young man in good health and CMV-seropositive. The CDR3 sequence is CASSDRGHTDTQYF. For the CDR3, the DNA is TGTGCCAGTAGCGACAGGGGCCACACAGATACGCAGTATTTT.